What follows is one TCR beta chain and its context. Its antigen is still unknown. This sample is drawn from a study of cytomegalovirus exposure and HLA in healthy donors. General observations from the study: Follow-up analysis later connected one missense variant in DCLRE1C with trimming of TCR beta V- and J-genes.

Primers for the PCR totalled 60 Vbeta and 13 Jbeta. The protocol was immunoSEQ multiplex PCR, while the TCRdb copy is restricted to in-frame clones and leaves out a portion. The table has just over 150,000 clones, around 78% seen once. Sequencing input: PBMCs. The TCR originated in a woman between 40 and 55 years old in good health and CMV-seronegative.

CDR3 amino acids: CASSDLSPELVYEQYF. The CDR3 nucleotides are TGTGCCAGCTCAGATCTTTCTCCGGAGCTAGTTTACGAGCAGTACTTC. The V gene is TRBV18, the J gene TRBJ2-7; no reliable D call. V lost 5 bases to trimming and J lost 4 bases, with 21 bases between them. CDR1 is KGHSH, CDR2 LQKENI, per germline. The CDR3 has 16 amino acids.